These T cell receptor beta chains were read from a single sample in a study of blood T cell repertoires in COVID-19. This table comes from immunoSEQ multiplex PCR, and its TCRdb copy is limited to in-frame clones, with some not included. In the table there are a few hundred thousand clones, around 90% of which are singletons. Sequences were obtained from peripheral blood. Receptor source: a woman aged 70-85 years with active or convalescent COVID-19. Both conserved end residues are part of each CDR3. Fields, in order: J gene, D gene, clone size, V gene, CDR3 protein, CDR3 DNA. D genes are given only for firm matches. Size is omitted from some rows. Given values are once, few, many or a class for expanded clones.

j_gene: TRBJ2-5; d_gene: TRBD1; abundance: .; v_gene: TRBV6-5; CDR3aa: CASRIQGAGETQYF; CDR3nt: TGTGCCAGCAGGATACAGGGGGCAGGGGAGACCCAGTACTTC
j_gene: TRBJ2-5; d_gene: TRBD2; abundance: .; v_gene: TRBV5-8; CDR3aa: CASSSLGLANETQYF; CDR3nt: TGTGCCAGCAGCTCCCTGGGACTAGCGAATGAGACCCAGTACTTC
j_gene: TRBJ2-7; d_gene: .; abundance: .; v_gene: TRBV12-5; CDR3aa: CASGPDETKSYEQYF; CDR3nt: TGTGCTAGTGGTCCTGATGAGACAAAGTCCTACGAGCAGTACTTC
j_gene: TRBJ1-6; d_gene: .; abundance: .; v_gene: TRBV6-4; CDR3aa: CASSDTDPYNSPLHF; CDR3nt: TGTGCCAGCAGCGACACAGACCCCTATAATTCACCCCTCCACTTT
j_gene: TRBJ1-4; d_gene: .; abundance: .; v_gene: TRBV11-2; CDR3aa: CASSSLLGEGGEKLFF; CDR3nt: TGTGCCAGCAGCTCGTTACTTGGGGAGGGTGGGGAAAAACTGTTTTTT
j_gene: TRBJ2-2; d_gene: TRBD1; abundance: .; v_gene: TRBV10-2; CDR3aa: CASRDRGLVGELFF; CDR3nt: TGCGCCAGCAGGGACAGGGGGCTGGTCGGGGAGCTGTTTTTT
j_gene: TRBJ1-2; d_gene: TRBD1; abundance: once; v_gene: TRBV5-6; CDR3aa: CASSLDRGYYGYTF; CDR3nt: TGTGCCAGCAGTCTCGACAGGGGGTACTATGGCTACACCTTC
j_gene: TRBJ1-3; d_gene: TRBD1; abundance: .; v_gene: TRBV6-6; CDR3aa: CASSAGGSSGNTIYF; CDR3nt: TGTGCCAGCAGCGCAGGGGGTAGCTCTGGAAACACCATATATTTT
j_gene: TRBJ2-5; d_gene: TRBD2; abundance: once; v_gene: TRBV9; CDR3aa: CASSVASGAPQETQYF; CDR3nt: TGTGCCAGCAGCGTAGCTAGCGGGGCGCCTCAAGAGACCCAGTACTTC
j_gene: TRBJ2-5; d_gene: .; abundance: .; v_gene: TRBV12-3/TRBV12-4; CDR3aa: CASTSREETQYF; CDR3nt: TGTGCCAGCACGTCCAGGGAAGAGACCCAGTACTTC
j_gene: TRBJ1-2; d_gene: TRBD1; abundance: .; v_gene: TRBV6-2/TRBV6-3; CDR3aa: CASSSFGTGTYGYTF; CDR3nt: TGTGCCAGCAGTTCATTCGGGACAGGGACGTATGGCTACACCTTC
j_gene: TRBJ2-5; d_gene: .; abundance: .; v_gene: TRBV12-3/TRBV12-4; CDR3aa: CASSLRGQETQYF; CDR3nt: TGTGCCAGCAGTTTACGGGGGCAAGAGACCCAGTACTTC
j_gene: TRBJ2-1; d_gene: TRBD2; abundance: .; v_gene: TRBV5-6; CDR3aa: CASSLVITSGVRPYEQFF; CDR3nt: TGTGCCAGCAGCTTGGTGATTACTAGCGGGGTGCGTCCCTATGAGCAGTTCTTC
j_gene: TRBJ2-2; d_gene: .; abundance: .; v_gene: TRBV5-8; CDR3aa: CASSFRSGGGSGELFF; CDR3nt: TGTGCCAGCAGTTTCAGGAGCGGAGGAGGGTCCGGGGAGCTGTTTTTT
j_gene: TRBJ2-3; d_gene: .; abundance: .; v_gene: TRBV7-2; CDR3aa: CASNPETKRQYF; CDR3nt: TGTGCCAGCAACCCTGAGACCAAGCGGCAGTATTTT
j_gene: TRBJ1-1; d_gene: .; abundance: .; v_gene: TRBV19; CDR3aa: CASSIVAINTEAFF; CDR3nt: TGTGCCAGTAGTATAGTGGCCATCAACACTGAAGCTTTCTTT
j_gene: TRBJ2-7; d_gene: .; abundance: few; v_gene: TRBV29-1; CDR3aa: CSGEDGYEQYF; CDR3nt: TGCAGCGGTGAAGACGGCTACGAGCAGTACTTC
j_gene: TRBJ2-1; d_gene: .; abundance: .; v_gene: TRBV29-1; CDR3aa: CSVRQVSTYNEQFF; CDR3nt: TGCAGCGTTCGCCAGGTTTCCACTTACAATGAGCAGTTCTTC
j_gene: TRBJ1-1; d_gene: .; abundance: .; v_gene: TRBV6-6; CDR3aa: CASSYTQGQAFF; CDR3nt: TGTGCCAGCAGTTATACGCAGGGGCAAGCTTTCTTT
j_gene: TRBJ2-3; d_gene: TRBD2; abundance: .; v_gene: TRBV4-3; CDR3aa: CASSFLWRGGATDTQYF; CDR3nt: TGCGCCAGCAGCTTTCTCTGGCGCGGGGGGGCAACAGATACGCAGTATTTT
j_gene: TRBJ1-4; d_gene: TRBD1; abundance: .; v_gene: TRBV4-3; CDR3aa: CASSQGQGVNEKLFF; CDR3nt: TGCGCCAGCAGCCAAGGACAGGGAGTAAATGAAAAACTGTTTTTT
j_gene: TRBJ1-1; d_gene: .; abundance: .; v_gene: TRBV2; CDR3aa: CASNLDTEAFF; CDR3nt: TGTGCCAGCAATCTCGACACTGAAGCTTTCTTT
j_gene: TRBJ2-7; d_gene: TRBD2; abundance: once; v_gene: TRBV12-3/TRBV12-4; CDR3aa: CASSFAAGYLTF; CDR3nt: TGTGCCAGCAGTTTCGCAGCGGGGTACTTGACATTC
j_gene: TRBJ1-2; d_gene: .; abundance: .; v_gene: TRBV6-5; CDR3aa: CASSSGANYGYTF; CDR3nt: TGTGCCAGCAGTTCTGGGGCGAACTATGGCTACACCTTC
j_gene: TRBJ2-2; d_gene: TRBD1; abundance: .; v_gene: TRBV29-1; CDR3aa: CSVVTPRGGMDTGELFF; CDR3nt: TGCAGCGTTGTTACGCCACGAGGGGGCATGGACACCGGGGAGCTGTTTTTT
j_gene: TRBJ1-1; d_gene: .; abundance: .; v_gene: TRBV5-1; CDR3aa: CASSLWGEETEAFF; CDR3nt: TGCGCCAGCAGCCTTTGGGGAGAAGAAACTGAAGCTTTCTTT
j_gene: TRBJ2-3; d_gene: .; abundance: .; v_gene: TRBV5-1; CDR3aa: CASSFQGSNTDTQYF; CDR3nt: TGCGCCAGCAGCTTCCAGGGATCGAACACAGATACGCAGTATTTT
j_gene: TRBJ2-1; d_gene: TRBD1; abundance: .; v_gene: TRBV2; CDR3aa: CASSGSGTGASRQFF; CDR3nt: TGTGCCAGCAGTGGCTCCGGGACAGGGGCCTCTAGGCAGTTCTTC
j_gene: TRBJ1-3; d_gene: .; abundance: once; v_gene: TRBV6-5; CDR3aa: CASKGHTSGNTIYF; CDR3nt: TGTGCCAGCAAGGGACACACATCTGGAAACACCATATATTTT
j_gene: TRBJ1-6; d_gene: TRBD1; abundance: .; v_gene: TRBV6-2/TRBV6-3; CDR3aa: CASSGGQGVNSPLHF; CDR3nt: TGTGCCAGCAGTGGTGGGCAGGGGGTCAATTCACCCCTCCACTTT
j_gene: TRBJ1-2; d_gene: TRBD1; abundance: .; v_gene: TRBV9; CDR3aa: CASSPQYRGGGYTF; CDR3nt: TGTGCCAGCAGCCCCCAGTACAGGGGAGGCGGCTACACCTTC
j_gene: TRBJ1-1; d_gene: .; abundance: .; v_gene: TRBV7-2; CDR3aa: CASSSGVWTEAFF; CDR3nt: TGTGCCAGCAGTTCAGGGGTTTGGACTGAAGCTTTCTTT
j_gene: TRBJ1-6; d_gene: .; abundance: .; v_gene: TRBV5-6; CDR3aa: CASSLYGVTNSPLHF; CDR3nt: TGTGCCAGCAGCTTGTACGGGGTTACGAATTCACCCCTCCACTTT
j_gene: TRBJ2-7; d_gene: .; abundance: .; v_gene: TRBV5-4; CDR3aa: CASSSTGTPTSQYF; CDR3nt: TGTGCCAGCAGCTCGACAGGGACTCCCACCTCACAGTACTTC
j_gene: TRBJ2-1; d_gene: .; abundance: .; v_gene: TRBV6-5; CDR3aa: CASSYLNEQFF; CDR3nt: TGTGCCAGCAGTTATTTAAATGAGCAGTTCTTC
j_gene: TRBJ2-5; d_gene: .; abundance: .; v_gene: TRBV4-3; CDR3aa: CASSPSGQETQYF; CDR3nt: TGCGCCAGCAGCCCCTCGGGGCAAGAGACCCAGTACTTC
j_gene: TRBJ2-7; d_gene: .; abundance: .; v_gene: TRBV4-1; CDR3aa: CASSQPSDGYEQYF; CDR3nt: TGCGCCAGCAGCCAACCCAGCGACGGTTACGAGCAGTACTTC
j_gene: TRBJ2-7; d_gene: TRBD1; abundance: .; v_gene: TRBV6-2/TRBV6-3; CDR3aa: CASSNPSGTAPIVQYF; CDR3nt: TGTGCCAGCAGTAACCCCAGTGGGACAGCCCCTATTGTGCAGTACTTC
j_gene: TRBJ1-2; d_gene: .; abundance: .; v_gene: TRBV6-2/TRBV6-3; CDR3aa: CASSYNRRNYGYTF; CDR3nt: TGTGCCAGCAGTTACAACAGACGTAACTATGGCTACACCTTC
j_gene: TRBJ1-3; d_gene: .; abundance: once; v_gene: TRBV19; CDR3aa: CASSMIPDRANTIYF; CDR3nt: TGTGCCAGTAGTATGATTCCGGACAGAGCTAACACCATATATTTT
j_gene: TRBJ1-1; d_gene: .; abundance: .; v_gene: TRBV7-6; CDR3aa: CASSLNPAVNTEAFF; CDR3nt: TGTGCCAGCAGCTTAAACCCCGCAGTGAACACTGAAGCTTTCTTT
j_gene: TRBJ1-1; d_gene: .; abundance: .; v_gene: TRBV5-8; CDR3aa: CASSYDSRSIAFF; CDR3nt: TGTGCCAGCAGCTACGACAGTAGGAGCATAGCTTTCTTT
j_gene: TRBJ2-6; d_gene: .; abundance: .; v_gene: TRBV5-1; CDR3aa: CASSGGVQGISGANVLTF; CDR3nt: TGCGCCAGCAGCGGGGGAGTACAGGGTATCTCTGGGGCCAACGTCCTGACTTTC
j_gene: TRBJ1-5; d_gene: TRBD1; abundance: .; v_gene: TRBV6-5; CDR3aa: CASSSHGTGINQPQHF; CDR3nt: TGTGCCAGCAGTTCTCACGGGACAGGGATCAATCAGCCCCAGCATTTT
j_gene: TRBJ2-2; d_gene: TRBD1; abundance: .; v_gene: TRBV2; CDR3aa: CASTPSGRGRAGELFF; CDR3nt: TGTGCCAGCACCCCCAGCGGCAGGGGGCGCGCCGGGGAGCTGTTTTTT
j_gene: TRBJ1-2; d_gene: TRBD1; abundance: .; v_gene: TRBV29-1; CDR3aa: CSAEERDRGYYGYTF; CDR3nt: TGCAGCGCTGAAGAGAGAGACAGGGGTTACTATGGCTACACCTTC
j_gene: TRBJ1-5; d_gene: .; abundance: .; v_gene: TRBV19; CDR3aa: CASSVLGQGFWNQPQHF; CDR3nt: TGTGCCAGTAGCGTATTGGGCCAGGGGTTTTGGAATCAGCCCCAGCATTTT
j_gene: TRBJ2-3; d_gene: TRBD2; abundance: .; v_gene: TRBV7-2; CDR3aa: CASSFIRGGYTDTQYF; CDR3nt: TGTGCCAGCAGCTTCATCCGGGGGGGTTACACAGATACGCAGTATTTT
j_gene: TRBJ1-6; d_gene: .; abundance: .; v_gene: TRBV6-2/TRBV6-3; CDR3aa: CASSPGSNSPLHF; CDR3nt: TGTGCCAGCAGCCCCGGGTCCAATTCACCCCTCCACTTT
j_gene: TRBJ1-1; d_gene: TRBD1; abundance: .; v_gene: TRBV13; CDR3aa: CASSEGQVAEAFF; CDR3nt: TGTGCCAGCAGCGAGGGACAGGTGGCTGAAGCTTTCTTT
j_gene: TRBJ1-4; d_gene: .; abundance: once; v_gene: TRBV7-2; CDR3aa: CASRMTATTNEKLFF; CDR3nt: TGTGCCAGCAGAATGACAGCAACAACTAATGAAAAACTGTTTTTT
j_gene: TRBJ1-1; d_gene: TRBD1; abundance: once; v_gene: TRBV19; CDR3aa: CASSSRTGRNTEAFF; CDR3nt: TGTGCCAGTAGTTCCCGGACAGGGCGGAACACTGAAGCTTTCTTT
j_gene: TRBJ2-7; d_gene: TRBD2; abundance: .; v_gene: TRBV27; CDR3aa: CASSLVVTSGITYEQYF; CDR3nt: TGTGCCAGCAGTCTGGTCGTGACTAGCGGGATAACCTACGAGCAGTACTTC